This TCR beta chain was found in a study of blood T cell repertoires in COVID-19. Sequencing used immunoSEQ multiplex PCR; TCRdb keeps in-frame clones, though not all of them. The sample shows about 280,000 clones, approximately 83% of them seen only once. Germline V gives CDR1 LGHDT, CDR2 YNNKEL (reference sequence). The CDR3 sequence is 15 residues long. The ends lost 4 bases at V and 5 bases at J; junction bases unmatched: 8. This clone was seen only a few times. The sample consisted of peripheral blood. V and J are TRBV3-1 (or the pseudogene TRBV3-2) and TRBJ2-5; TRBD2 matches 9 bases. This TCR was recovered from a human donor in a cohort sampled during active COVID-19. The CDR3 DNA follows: TGTGCCAGCAGCCCGGGACTAGCTGAAGTGGAGACCCAGTACTTC. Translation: CASSPGLAEVETQYF.